What follows describes a single T cell receptor (beta chain). These data come from a study of CD8 T cells in Susac syndrome. V was pared by 0 bases and J by 2 bases, with 13 bases between. Germline CDR1 is LGHNA and CDR2 is YSLEER. This CDR3 region has 16 residues. Random hexamers were used to reverse transcribe an amount of 0.5 to 1 ug RNA. TCRdb analysed the immunoSEQ multiplex PCR reads with MiXCR anew, one entry per CDR3 protein. Among some 190,000 distinct CDR3 sequences listed, approximately 94% were seen once. The material sequenced was CD4+ T cells from PBMCs. This clonotype originated in a human donor with Susac syndrome. The chain joins TRBV4-3 to TRBJ1-2; possible D gene TRBD1, 6 bases. CDR3 residues: CASSQDSTGQNYGYTF. DNA of the CDR3: TGCGCCAGCAGCCAAGATTCGACAGGTCAAAACTATGGCTACACCTTC.